This T cell receptor (beta chain) derives from a study of breast tumors, draining lymph nodes, adjacent tissues. Trimming took 6 bases from V and 7 from J; bases not matched to a gene: 10. CDR3 length: 15 residues. The germline V gene has CDR1 DFQATT and CDR2 SNEGSKA (reference sequence). In TCRdb, the multiplex PCR reads were re-called with MiXCR into one record per CDR3 protein. The sample has about 270,000 distinct CDR3 sequences, over 30% seen once. The lymph nodes were axillary draining lymph nodes from breast cancer patients. This clonotype occurred many times. The TCR sequence derives from a female donor with breast cancer. Some clones in this sample may be carry-over from other donors' samples. Sequencing used axillary lymph node tissue. The V call is TRBV20-1, the J call TRBJ2-1; 12 bases align to TRBD2. CDR3 amino acids: CSAERTSGILNEQFF. For the CDR3, the DNA is TGCAGTGCCGAACGGACTAGCGGGATCTTAAATGAGCAGTTCTTC.